A single sample gave rise to the 9 T cell receptor beta chains below, sequenced in a study of blood T cell repertoires in COVID-19. Using immunoSEQ multiplex PCR, the repertoire was profiled, and TCRdb retains in-frame clones only, with some absent. The data hold roughly 80,000 clones, with 81% observed a single time. Sample: peripheral blood. The origin of the receptors is a man older than 75 with acute or convalescent COVID-19.

The chain combines TRBV7-3 with TRBJ2-1; 10 bases match TRBD2. Germline trimming cut 1 base from V and 6 bases from J; bases unmatched to any gene: 6. CDR1 SGHTA and CDR2 FQGTGA come from the germline V gene. The CDR3 is 16 residues long. The CDR3 loop is CASSLRASGSGNEQFF. CDR3 coding DNA: TGTGCCAGCAGCTTAAGGGCTAGCGGGAGTGGCAATGAGCAGTTCTTC.

V gene TRBV5-1 combines with J gene TRBJ2-3; the D is unclear. V shed 4 bases and J shed 4 bases, with 13 bases lying between them. Germline V gene data show CDR1 as SGHRS and CDR2 as YFSETQ. This CDR3 region has 14 residues. CDR3 sequence (DNA): TGCGCCAGCAGCGTCTCGCCTGGAGCAGATACGCAGTATTTT. Protein sequence: CASSVSPGADTQYF.

This clone came up a few times. The rearrangement joins TRBV9 to TRBJ2-1, with D possibly TRBD2 on 5 matching bases. Germline CDR1 and CDR2: SGDLS and YYNGEE. This CDR3 comprises 16 residues. The ends were cut back, 0 bases at V and 0 bases at J, with 10 bases in the middle. The CDR3 reads CASSVGGSISYNEQFF. The CDR3, as DNA: TGTGCCAGCAGCGTAGGCGGGTCAATCTCCTACAATGAGCAGTTCTTC.

The chain employs TRBV6-5 and TRBJ2-1; D is possibly TRBD1 (5 bases). V shed 0 bases and J shed 0 bases, with 6 bases lying between them. The CDR3 contains 15 residues. Looked up from germline, CDR1 is MNHEY and CDR2 is SVGAGI. CDR3 region: CASSYSQGSYNEQFF. CDR3 nucleotide sequence: TGTGCCAGCAGTTACTCCCAGGGCTCCTACAATGAGCAGTTCTTC.

J is TRBJ2-3 and V is TRBV19; D ambiguous. CDR1 is LNHDA and CDR2 is SQIVND in the germline V gene (reference sequence). The CDR3 length is 16 residues. V was cut by 4 bases and J by 2 bases, with 16 bases left in between. CDR3 sequence reads: CASSSGGKANTDTQYF. As DNA, the CDR3 is TGTGCCAGTAGTAGTGGCGGTAAGGCGAACACAGATACGCAGTATTTT.

The rearrangement links TRBV6-5 to TRBJ2-1; 13 nucleotides match TRBD2. J lost 8 bases, V lost 6 bases, and 4 bases had no gene match. Germline V lookup: CDR1 MNHEY, CDR2 SVGAGI. CDR3 size: 14 residues. The CDR3 sequence: CASSTSGRAHEQFF. CDR3 nucleotide sequence: TGTGCCAGCAGCACTAGCGGGAGGGCCCATGAGCAGTTCTTC.

V usage is TRBV5-1 and J usage is TRBJ2-5; 7 bases map to TRBD1. Germline trimming cut 4 bases from V and 2 bases from J; bases unmatched to any gene: 2. From germline, CDR1 is SGHRS and CDR2 YFSETQ. The CDR3 totals 13 residues. CDR3 nucleotide sequence: TGCGCCAGCAGCGCGACAGGGCAAGAGACCCAGTACTTC. It translates to CASSATGQETQYF.

For the CDR3, the DNA is TGTGCCAGCAGTCCACACCCCCAAGAGACCCAGTACTTC. Residues: CASSPHPQETQYF. The chain joins TRBV27 to TRBJ2-5, with D unresolved. Germline CDR1 MNHEY, CDR2 SMNVEV (reference sequence). This CDR3 region has 13 residues. V was shortened by 5 bases and J by 1 base, with 8 bases between the two germline ends.

The rearrangement links TRBV28 to TRBJ1-5; a weak D match, TRBD1 (6 bases). With 6 bases removed from V and 6 bases from J, the gap between germline ends came to 15 bases. Germline values: CDR1 MDHEN, CDR2 SYDVKM. This CDR3 has 14 residues. The DNA of the CDR3 is TGTGCCAGCAGCCTTAGACAGGAACGTCAGCCCCAGCATTTT. Translation gives CASSLRQERQPQHF. Filled out from reference TRBV28 and TRBJ1-5, the complete variable domain reads DVKVTQSSRYLVKRTGEKVFLECVQDMDHENMFWYRQDPGLGLRLIYFSYDVKMKEKGDIPEGYSVSREKKERFSLILESASTNQTSMYLCASSLRQERQPQHFGDGTRLSIL.